Below, 20 T cell receptor beta chains from the same sample are listed, as sequenced in a study of molecular identifiers for immune sequencing clone quantification. TCRdb re-analysed the PCR reads in MiXCR, keeping a single row per CDR3 protein. Altogether about 500,000 distinct CDR3 sequences are present, about 26% being singletons, with the ten largest covering approximately 0.76%. Sequencing used naive CD8+ T cells from blood, with Jurkat cell RNA spiked in. Noted subset: FACS-sorted CD8+CD4-CCR7+CD45RA+ naive T cells. These receptors were taken from a human donor in good health. Some libraries in this study had Jurkat cell RNA spiked in.

V usage is TRBV7-9 and J usage is TRBJ2-1; perhaps TRBD2 as D (6 bases). CDR1 is SEHNR, CDR2 FQNEAQ, per germline (reference sequence). The germline V and J ends were trimmed by 4 bases and 6 bases, with 10 bases remaining between them. This CDR3 spans 13 amino acids. The CDR3 DNA sequence: TGTGCCAGCAGCTCTTTTAGCGGCAATGAGCAGTTCTTC. Protein sequence: CASSSFSGNEQFF.

The genes are TRBV28 and TRBJ2-1, with 12 bases fitting TRBD2. The CDR3 contains 16 residues. Germline CDR1 is MDHEN and CDR2 is SYDVKM. The trim removed 5 bases at V and 7 bases at J, leaving 9 bases unmatched. CDR3 amino acids: CASSPRLAGVINEQFF. The DNA for the CDR3 is TGTGCCAGCAGTCCCAGACTAGCGGGAGTTATTAATGAGCAGTTCTTC.

A few counts support this clonotype. The V call is TRBV6-5, the J call TRBJ2-7; 9 bases fit TRBD2. This CDR3 is 16 amino acids long. Germline CDR1 is MNHEY and CDR2 is SVGAGI. The ends lost 6 bases at V and 4 bases at J; junction bases unmatched: 13. CDR3 nucleotides: TGTGCCAGCAGCCCCCCACTCGGCGGGAGGGCGTACGAGCAGTACTTC. Translation gives CASSPPLGGRAYEQYF.

The gene calls are TRBV7-9 and TRBJ1-4, with TRBD1 matching over 7 bases. V lost 5 bases, J lost 0 bases, and 6 bases stayed unmatched. Germline values: CDR1 SEHNR, CDR2 FQNEAQ (reference sequence). This CDR3 has 16 residues. CDR3 bases: TGTGCCAGCAGCCCCCCCGGGACAGCAACTAATGAAAAACTGTTTTTT. It specifies CASSPPGTATNEKLFF.

In its sample, this clonotype was seen many times. The chain employs TRBV28 and TRBJ2-7; TRBD1 is a possible D gene (6 bases). Germline lookup yields CDR1 MDHEN and CDR2 SYDVKM. The CDR3 totals 13 residues. V was shortened by 5 bases and J by 10 bases, with 18 bases between the two germline ends. CDR3 region: CASSPPSGTFQYF. CDR3 DNA: TGTGCCAGCAGTCCACCCTCCGGGACATTCCAGTACTTC.

This clonotype was counted between two and nine times. The rearrangement uses TRBV4-1 and TRBJ2-1, with 8 bases lining up with TRBD2. This CDR3 region has 17 residues. Germline CDR1 reads MGHRA; CDR2 reads YSYEKL. V was clipped by 0 bases and J by 9 bases; unmatched bases: 13. The CDR3 DNA sequence: TGCGCCAGCAGCCAAGATCCTCCCGGGAGGGCCAACGGTGAGCAGTTCTTC. This sequence encodes CASSQDPPGRANGEQFF.

This chain uses TRBV19 with TRBJ2-2, with TRBD2 as a possible D gene (6 bases). The CDR3 covers 14 residues. Looked up from germline, CDR1 is LNHDA and CDR2 is SQIVND (reference sequence). V gave up 3 bases and J gave up 6 bases, with 11 bases separating them. CDR3 nucleotide sequence: TGTGCCAGTAGTATCGGCGGCGGGGCCGGGGAGCTGTTTTTT. It encodes CASSIGGGAGELFF.

To note about this clonotype: Since a much larger clone is just one base distant, this may be a read error. The DNA for the CDR3 is TGCAGCGTTGAAGATGATGGGGGTAGCGGGCAGTCTTTTTGGGTAGATACGCAGTATTTT. Translated: CSVEDDGGSGQSFWVDTQYF. The genes are TRBV29-1 and TRBJ2-3; 7 nucleotides agree with TRBD2. Trimming removed 0 bases from V and 5 bases from J; junction bases left unmatched: 23. The CDR3 is 20 amino acids. From germline, CDR1 is SQVTM and CDR2 ANQGSEA.

This clonotype was counted at least ten times. V and J are TRBV4-3 and TRBJ2-3, with 7 bases aligning to TRBD1. This CDR3 has 15 amino acids. CDR1 is LGHNA, CDR2 YSLEER, per germline. V lost 3 bases and J lost 2; bases outside the gene matches: 5. The CDR3 DNA sequence: TGCGCCAGCAGCCAGGACAGGTCCCACACAGATACGCAGTATTTT. This gives the protein CASSQDRSHTDTQYF.

This clonotype showed up just a few times. This rearrangement joins TRBV12-3 or TRBV12-4 to TRBJ1-1, with TRBD1 matching 9 bases. Trimming removed 6 bases from V and 7 bases from J; junction bases left unmatched: 6. This CDR3 spans 13 amino acids. In DNA form, the CDR3 reads TGTGCCAGCAGACTGGGACAGGGATTTGAAGCTTTCTTT. Protein product: CASRLGQGFEAFF.

There are many counts of this clonotype. The gene calls are TRBV7-9 and TRBJ1-1; D remains ambiguous. CDR1 is SEHNR, CDR2 FQNEAQ, per germline (reference sequence). The CDR3 length is 12 residues. V was shortened by 6 bases and J by 1 base, with 6 bases between the two germline ends. The CDR3 DNA is TGTGCCAGCAGGGACCCGAACACTGAAGCTTTCTTT. This translates into CASRDPNTEAFF.

On this clonotype itself: This clone may be a read error of a much larger clone one base away. The J gene is TRBJ2-3, the V gene TRBV6-6, with TRBD2 matching over 14 bases. J was trimmed by 1 base and V by 5 bases; bases with no gene match: 14. The CDR3 spans 20 residues. Germline-derived CDR1 and CDR2 are MNHNY and SVGAGI (reference sequence). CDR3 in amino acids: CASSHKGLAGDWARTDTQYF. DNA of the CDR3: TGTGCCAGCAGTCACAAGGGACTAGCGGGAGATTGGGCACGCACAGATACGCAGTATTTT.

There are many counts of this clonotype. The V and J genes are TRBV19 and TRBJ2-7, with 10 bases matching TRBD2. This CDR3 has 17 residues. V was pared by 4 bases and J by 3 bases, with 12 bases of the junction left unmatched. In germline, CDR1 is LNHDA, CDR2 SQIVND (reference sequence). CDR3 sequence: CASSTGPGTSADYEQYF. CDR3 sequence (DNA): TGTGCCAGTAGTACCGGCCCCGGGACTAGCGCAGACTACGAGCAGTACTTC.

This clonotype has ten or more counts. The chain joins TRBV2 to TRBJ2-3, with 7 bases fitting TRBD2. V was clipped by 5 bases and J by 5 bases; unmatched bases: 13. This CDR3 spans 16 amino acids. Germline V gene lookup returns CDR1 SNHLY and CDR2 FYNNEI. As DNA, the CDR3 is TGTGCCAGCAGTCGCGGCGGGAGCGAAGCTCGAGATACGCAGTATTTT. Protein sequence: CASSRGGSEARDTQYF.

Concerning this clonotype: A much larger clone is a single base away; this may be a read error. This CDR3 reads CASSQNGARGEQYF. The CDR3 DNA reads TGCGCCAGCAGCCAAAACGGGGCCCGGGGCGAGCAGTACTTC. The genes are TRBV4-1 and TRBJ2-7; possibly TRBD1 or TRBD2 for D (5 bases each). Germline CDR1 reads MGHRA; CDR2 reads YSYEKL. This CDR3 contains 14 residues. Trimming left V 2 bases short and J 6 bases short, with 14 bases between.

In this sample, this clonotype turned up a few times. The chain has TRBV29-1 and TRBJ2-7; 10 nucleotides match TRBD1. From germline, CDR1 is SQVTM and CDR2 ANQGSEA. The CDR3 length is 14 residues. Trimming took 6 bases from V and 5 from J; bases not matched to a gene: 10. CDR3 coding DNA: TGCAGCGTCCCCCCCCCGACAGGGGGCAACGAGCAGTACTTC. Amino acids: CSVPPPTGGNEQYF.

This clonotype was seen more than once but under ten times. The rearrangement joins TRBV4-1 to TRBJ1-1; TRBD1 might be the D (6 bases). This CDR3 is 13 amino acids long. Trimming removed 4 bases from V and 6 bases from J, with 12 bases in between. The germline CDR1 and CDR2 sequences are MGHRA and YSYEKL. The CDR3 DNA reads as TGCGCCAGCAGCCCCGAGGGGGTGCCTGAAGCTTTCTTT. This translates into CASSPEGVPEAFF.

V gene TRBV12-3 or TRBV12-4 combines with J gene TRBJ2-1; 7 nucleotides match TRBD1. With V trimmed by 6 bases and J by 4 bases, 3 bases remained unmatched. The CDR3 consists of 13 residues. The CDR3 sequence: CASSTGQYNEQFF. The CDR3 DNA follows: TGTGCCAGCAGCACGGGACAGTACAATGAGCAGTTCTTC.

In nucleotides, the CDR3 is TGTGCCAGCAGCCCAAGTCATAATTCACCCCTCCACTTT. This codes for CASSPSHNSPLHF. The chain is built from TRBV7-6 and TRBJ1-6; D call uncertain. Trimming stripped 5 bases from V and 5 bases from J, with 7 bases between. The germline V gene has CDR1 SGHVS and CDR2 FNYEAQ. The CDR3 is 13 residues long.

This clonotype turned up a few times. This chain connects TRBV27 to TRBJ2-2; D is unresolved. With 6 bases removed from V and 8 bases from J, the gap between germline ends came to 7 bases. Germline loops: CDR1 MNHEY, CDR2 SMNVEV (reference sequence). The CDR3 runs 11 residues. CDR3 loop: CASRARGELFF. Written as DNA, the CDR3 is TGTGCCAGCAGAGCACGAGGGGAGCTGTTTTTT.